A single T cell receptor beta chain is shown here with its context. Its antigen is not identified. Measured with immunoSEQ multiplex PCR; TCRdb has only the in-frame clones, and not every one. The table shows approximately 190,000 clones, with approximately 91% occurring only once. These data originate in a study of T cell responses to AZD1222 COVID-19 vaccine. Looked up from germline, CDR1 is LNHDA and CDR2 is SQIVND (reference sequence). This CDR3 has 16 residues. V lost 9 bases and J lost 0; bases outside the gene matches: 10. Study outcomes and limitations: An increase in Spike-specific TCR breadth and depth was observed after two AZD1222 doses.

The sequences come from peripheral blood, collected on day 0 of AZD1222 vaccination. The V and J genes are TRBV19 and TRBJ1-4; 7 nucleotides align to TRBD1. The TCR was taken from an adult in good health. CDR3 DNA: TGTGCCAGCCACGGGACAGCCCTTACAACTAATGAAAAACTGTTTTTT. It yields the protein CASHGTALTTNEKLFF.